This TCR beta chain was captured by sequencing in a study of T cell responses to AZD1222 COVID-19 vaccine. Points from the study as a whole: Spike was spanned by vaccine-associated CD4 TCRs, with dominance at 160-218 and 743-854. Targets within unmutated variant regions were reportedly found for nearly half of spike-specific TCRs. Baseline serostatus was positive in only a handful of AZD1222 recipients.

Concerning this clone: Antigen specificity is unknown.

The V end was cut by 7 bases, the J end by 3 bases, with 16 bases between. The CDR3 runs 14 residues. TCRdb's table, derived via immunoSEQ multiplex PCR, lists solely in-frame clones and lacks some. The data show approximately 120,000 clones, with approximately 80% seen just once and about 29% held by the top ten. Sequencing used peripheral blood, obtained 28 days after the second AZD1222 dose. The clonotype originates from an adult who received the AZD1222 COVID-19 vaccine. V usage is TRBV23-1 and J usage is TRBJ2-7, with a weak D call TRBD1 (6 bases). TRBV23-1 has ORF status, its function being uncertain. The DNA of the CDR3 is TGCGCCAGCACGAAGCCCGGACAGCGCTACGAGCAGTACTTC. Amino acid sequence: CASTKPGQRYEQYF.